The following is a TCR beta chain sequence with its context. This specimen belongs to a study of blood T cell repertoires in COVID-19. CDR1 and CDR2 (germline): KGHDR, SFDVKD. The length of the CDR3 is 17 residues. J was trimmed by 1 base and V by 2 bases; bases with no gene match: 6. The method was immunoSEQ multiplex PCR; TCRdb's version includes in-frame clones alone and lacks a portion of them. This sample yields tens of thousands of clones, of which roughly 87% are seen a single time; 3% to 4.5% belongs to the top ten. This receptor was obtained from a man aged 40-55 years with COVID-19, enrolled during active disease. This sequence joins TRBV24-1 and TRBJ2-1; 8 bases map to TRBD1. Sequenced: peripheral blood. CDR3 DNA: TGTGCCACCAGTGATTCCCTCGACAGGGGTTCCTACAATGAGCAGTTCTTC. Its translation is CATSDSLDRGSYNEQFF.